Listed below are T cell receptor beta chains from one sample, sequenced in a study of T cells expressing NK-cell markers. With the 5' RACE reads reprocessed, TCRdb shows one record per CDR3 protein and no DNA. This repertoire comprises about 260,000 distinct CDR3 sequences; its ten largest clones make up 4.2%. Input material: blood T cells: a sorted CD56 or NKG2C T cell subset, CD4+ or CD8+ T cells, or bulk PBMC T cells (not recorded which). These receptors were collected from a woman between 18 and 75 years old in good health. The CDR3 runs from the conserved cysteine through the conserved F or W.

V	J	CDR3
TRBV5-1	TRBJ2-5	CASSLAGGKETQYF
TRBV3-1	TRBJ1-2	CASTDTHYGYTF
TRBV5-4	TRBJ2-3	CASSVTGGRDTQYF
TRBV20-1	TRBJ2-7	CSATSGKGYEQYF
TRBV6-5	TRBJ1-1	CASSYGYGTGSTEAFF
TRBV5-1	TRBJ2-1	CASSLWAGGPQEQFF
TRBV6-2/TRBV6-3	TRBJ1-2	CASSEVLTVGYGYTF
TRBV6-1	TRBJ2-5	CASRTDRGLETQYF
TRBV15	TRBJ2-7	CATSRGPGTNYEQYF
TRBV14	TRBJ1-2	CASSQTGAVGYTF
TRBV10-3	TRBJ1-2	CAISESTYYGYTF
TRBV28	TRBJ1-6	CASGPGSDWSPLHF
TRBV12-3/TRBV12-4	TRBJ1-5	CASSGQGRQPQHF
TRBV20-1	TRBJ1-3	CSARDLRSSGNTIYF
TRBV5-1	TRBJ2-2	CASSLGPGQGDTGELFF
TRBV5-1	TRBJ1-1	CASSLVVALGTGGEAFF
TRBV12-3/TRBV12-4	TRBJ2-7	CASSLDRILYEQYF
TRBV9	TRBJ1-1	CASSPDRETVEAFF
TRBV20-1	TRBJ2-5	CSGVMEFGETQYF
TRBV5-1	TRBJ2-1	CASSLIAGGPNEQFF
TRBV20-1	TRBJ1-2	CSAAGHKANYGYTF
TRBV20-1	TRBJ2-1	CSARARSHRNYNEQFF
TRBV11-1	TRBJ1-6	CASSLARKQSPLHF
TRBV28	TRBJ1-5	CASSFKGFAQPQHF
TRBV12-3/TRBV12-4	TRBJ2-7	CASSPGDRGRDEQYF
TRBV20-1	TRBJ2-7	CSAPQGRGKAYEQYF
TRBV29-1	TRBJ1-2	CSVGDGDYGYTF
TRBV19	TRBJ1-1	CASSMYAGNTEAFF
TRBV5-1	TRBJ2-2	CASSFTRGELFF
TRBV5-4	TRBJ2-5	CASSLGGTGGVWTQYF
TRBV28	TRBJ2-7	CASWADDEQYF
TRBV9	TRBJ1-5	CASSGDAGTGVQPQHF
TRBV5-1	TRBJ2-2	CASSIWQANTGELFF
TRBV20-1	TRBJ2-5	CSATLRRELGETQYF
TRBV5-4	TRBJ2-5	CASSSTGWQETQYF
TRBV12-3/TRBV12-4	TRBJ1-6	CASTILDRDDSPLHF
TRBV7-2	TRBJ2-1	CASSFSSGGQNEQFF
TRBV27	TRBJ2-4	CASSLYTGAKNIQYF
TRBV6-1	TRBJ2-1	CASKSPAGSGEQFF
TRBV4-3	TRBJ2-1	CASSPRAGVAPNEQFF
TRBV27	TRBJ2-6	CASSFMVSGANVLTF
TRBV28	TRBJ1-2	CASSRVRGTASF
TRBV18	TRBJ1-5	CASSPRPYVQDSHF
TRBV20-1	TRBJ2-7	CSALGQGSSYEQYF
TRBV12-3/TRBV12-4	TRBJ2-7	CASSPQGNSGYEQYF
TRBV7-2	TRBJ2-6	CASSPLRGGANVLTF
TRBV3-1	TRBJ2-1	CASSQVSEQFF